This T cell receptor beta chain was obtained from a study of graft-versus-host responses after intestinal transplantation. In the study overall: Recipients across the board were started on anti-thymocyte globulin induction, then kept on tacrolimus and steroids for approximately three years.

Study-wide results and limits: The presence of high graft-versus-host to host-versus-graft clonal ratios in allografts characterized patients with graft-donor T cell macrochimerism. Circulating GvH clones peaking coincided with falling HvG clones soon after transplant. Among recipient marrow samples, GvH clones were found; some appeared first in ileum or blood.

Sequencing was performed with immunoSEQ multiplex PCR; in TCRdb, only in-frame clones are kept and a portion is missing. The sample lists roughly 100,000 clones; approximately 93% were seen once. Turning to this clone: Its antigen is currently unknown.

The length of the CDR3 is 14 residues. Trimming stripped 3 bases from V and 4 bases from J, with 12 bases between. Looked up from germline, CDR1 is GTSNPN and CDR2 is SVGIG (reference sequence). The sequence was collected from a human donor who received an intestinal transplant. The input for sequencing was unstimulated CD8+ T cells sorted from spleen or lymph node cells, taken before intestinal transplant. The chain is built from TRBV30 and TRBJ2-2; a possible D gene is TRBD2 (5 bases). CDR3: CAWSLGRGTGELFF. In nucleotides, the CDR3 is TGTGCCTGGAGCCTGGGCCGGGGCACCGGGGAGCTGTTTTTT.